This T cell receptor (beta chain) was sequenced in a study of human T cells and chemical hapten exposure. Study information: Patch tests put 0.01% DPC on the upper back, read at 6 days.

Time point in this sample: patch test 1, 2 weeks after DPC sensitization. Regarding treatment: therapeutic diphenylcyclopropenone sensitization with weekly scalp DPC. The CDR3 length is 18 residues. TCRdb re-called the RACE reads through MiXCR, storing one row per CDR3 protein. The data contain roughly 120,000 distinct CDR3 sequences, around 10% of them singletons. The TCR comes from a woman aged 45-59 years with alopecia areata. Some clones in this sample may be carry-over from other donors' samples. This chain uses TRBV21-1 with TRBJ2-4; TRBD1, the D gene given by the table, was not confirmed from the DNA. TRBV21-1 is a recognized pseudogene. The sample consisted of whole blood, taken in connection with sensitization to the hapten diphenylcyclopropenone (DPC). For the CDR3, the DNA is TGTGCCAGCAGCCCGAAGGCGTGGACCCCCCCAGACAAAAACATTCAGTACTTC. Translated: CASSPKAWTPPDKNIQYF.